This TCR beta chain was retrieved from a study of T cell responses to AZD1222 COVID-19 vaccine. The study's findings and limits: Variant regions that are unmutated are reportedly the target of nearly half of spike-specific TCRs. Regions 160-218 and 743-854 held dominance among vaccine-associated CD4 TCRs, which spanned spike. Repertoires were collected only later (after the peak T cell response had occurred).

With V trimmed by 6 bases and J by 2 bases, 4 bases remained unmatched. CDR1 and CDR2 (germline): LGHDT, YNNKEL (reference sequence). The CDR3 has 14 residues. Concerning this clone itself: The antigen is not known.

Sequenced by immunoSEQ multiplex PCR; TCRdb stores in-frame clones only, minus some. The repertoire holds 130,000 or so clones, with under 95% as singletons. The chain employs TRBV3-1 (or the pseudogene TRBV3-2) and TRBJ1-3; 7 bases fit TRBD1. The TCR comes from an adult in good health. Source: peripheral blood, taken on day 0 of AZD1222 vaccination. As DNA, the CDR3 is TGTGCCAGCAGACCTACAGGGGCTGGAAACACCATATATTTT. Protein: CASRPTGAGNTIYF.